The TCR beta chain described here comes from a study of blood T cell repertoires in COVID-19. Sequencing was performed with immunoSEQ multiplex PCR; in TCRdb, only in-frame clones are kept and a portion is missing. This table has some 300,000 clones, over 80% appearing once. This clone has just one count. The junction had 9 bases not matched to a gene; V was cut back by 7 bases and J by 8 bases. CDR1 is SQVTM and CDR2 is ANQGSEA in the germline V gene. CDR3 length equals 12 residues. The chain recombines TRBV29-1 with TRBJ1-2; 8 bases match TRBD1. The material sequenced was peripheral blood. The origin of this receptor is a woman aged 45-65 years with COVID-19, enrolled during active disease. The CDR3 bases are TGCAGCGCCGGACAGGGCGATGGGGGCTACACCTTC. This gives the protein CSAGQGDGGYTF. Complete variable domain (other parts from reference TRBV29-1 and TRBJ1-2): SAVISQKPSRDICQRGTSLTIQCQVDSQVTMMFWYRQQPGQSLTLIATANQGSEATYESGFVIDKFPISRPNLTFSTLTVSNMSPEDSSIYLCSAGQGDGGYTFGSGTRLTVV.